This passage covers 22 T cell receptor beta chains from one sample sequenced in a study of blood T cell repertoires in COVID-19. Some clones are missing from TCRdb's copy, which holds only in-frame ones; the method was immunoSEQ multiplex PCR. The table records fewer than 150,000 clones, around 90% of them present only once. Sequencing was done on a sample of peripheral blood. These receptors originate from a woman aged 45-65 years with active or convalescent COVID-19.

This chain connects TRBV9 to TRBJ2-5, with 7 bases lining up with TRBD2. This CDR3 region has 16 residues. V shed 4 bases, J shed 5 bases, and the junction held 14 bases outside the gene matches. Germline V lookup: CDR1 SGDLS, CDR2 YYNGEE. CDR3 region: CASSPSVGGIYETQYF. The CDR3 nucleotides are TGTGCCAGCAGCCCTTCTGTGGGAGGGATATATGAGACCCAGTACTTC.

V usage is TRBV7-9 and J usage is TRBJ2-3; the D gene is possibly TRBD2 (6 bases). V was trimmed by 4 bases and J by 5 bases, leaving 22 bases between them. This CDR3 has 17 residues. In germline, CDR1 is SEHNR, CDR2 FQNEAQ (reference sequence). Here the CDR3 DNA reads TGTGCCAGCAGCTCCCGGCGTACGGAGGGGTCGGGAGATACGCAGTATTTT. The encoded protein is CASSSRRTEGSGDTQYF.

The chain combines TRBV7-2 with TRBJ2-1; D is possibly TRBD2 (5 bases). V dropped 1 base and J dropped 15 bases, with 19 bases sitting between them. The CDR3 is made up of 14 amino acids. Germline lookup yields CDR1 SGHTA and CDR2 FQGNSA. This chain's CDR3 is CASSLVGLAAERFF. The CDR3 DNA sequence: TGTGCCAGCAGCTTAGTCGGGCTAGCAGCAGAGAGGTTCTTC.

The chain uses TRBV7-3 and TRBJ2-1, with a tentative D call TRBD1 (7 bases). Trimming removed 1 base from V and 9 bases from J, with 10 bases in between. Germline V gene lookup returns CDR1 SGHTA and CDR2 FQGTGA. This CDR3 contains 13 residues. The CDR3 loop reads CASSLKQGGEQFF. CDR3 in DNA: TGTGCCAGCAGCTTAAAGCAGGGGGGTGAGCAGTTCTTC.

As to this clone: The sample carries other DNA sequences with the same CDR3. The chain couples TRBV6-2 or TRBV6-3 to TRBJ1-5, with 8 bases matching TRBD1. Germline CDR1 is MNHEY and CDR2 is SVGEGT. Trimming removed 5 bases from V and 5 bases from J; junction bases left unmatched: 2. The CDR3 consists of 13 residues. The CDR3 spells CASSLTGDQPQHF. The CDR3 bases are TGTGCCAGCAGTCTGACAGGGGATCAGCCCCAGCATTTT.

V usage is TRBV18 and J usage is TRBJ2-3, with D possibly being TRBD2 (5 bases). Germline CDR1 and CDR2: KGHSH and LQKENI. This CDR3 has 13 residues. V was cut by 6 bases and J by 0 bases, with 7 bases left in between. CDR3 sequence: CASSRVSTDTQYF. The CDR3 DNA is TGTGCCAGCTCGCGGGTTAGCACAGATACGCAGTATTTT.

The chain uses TRBV28 and TRBJ1-5; D uncertain. The V end was cut by 6 bases, the J end by 0 bases, with 6 bases between. Germline V CDR1 and CDR2: MDHEN, SYDVKM. The CDR3 spans 13 residues. CDR3 loop: CASRDYSNQPQHF. CDR3 DNA sequence: TGTGCCAGCAGGGACTATAGCAATCAGCCCCAGCATTTT.

This clone has more than one count but fewer than ten. The V gene is TRBV19, the J gene TRBJ1-5, with TRBD1 matching over 7 bases. The ends lost 4 bases at V and 6 bases at J; junction bases unmatched: 0. The CDR3 runs 12 residues. In germline, CDR1 is LNHDA, CDR2 SQIVND (reference sequence). The CDR3 nucleotides read TGTGCCAGTAGTAGACAGGGTCAGCCCCAGCATTTT. This sequence encodes CASSRQGQPQHF.

The rearrangement links TRBV6-1 to TRBJ1-1; no clear D gene. Germline CDR1 and CDR2: MNHNS and SASEGT. CDR3 length: 14 amino acids. V was cut by 2 bases and J by 3 bases, with 10 bases left in between. CDR3 bases: TGTGCCAGCAGTGAATTCACGGTGGACACTGAAGCTTTCTTT. It codes for CASSEFTVDTEAFF.

The chain uses TRBV5-1 and TRBJ2-5; 8 bases align to TRBD1. V was clipped by 2 bases and J by 4 bases; unmatched bases: 16. Looked up from germline, CDR1 is SGHRS and CDR2 is YFSETQ. The CDR3 consists of 18 residues. CDR3 nucleotides: TGCGCCAGCAGCTTTAATCTTCAGGGGGCGGGATTACTAGAGACCCAGTACTTC. Its translation: CASSFNLQGAGLLETQYF.

This chain joins TRBV28 and TRBJ1-6, with a tentative D call TRBD1 (5 bases). The CDR3 is made up of 16 amino acids. Looked up from germline, CDR1 is MDHEN and CDR2 is SYDVKM. V gave up 3 bases and J gave up 7 bases, with 16 bases separating them. The CDR3 bases are TGTGCCAGCAGTTTGTCCCTGGGGCCACTAAATTCACCCCTCCACTTT. It specifies CASSLSLGPLNSPLHF.

The J gene is TRBJ2-7, the V gene TRBV4-2; TRBD2 agrees at 11 bases. CDR1 and CDR2 (germline): LGHNA, YNFKEQ. CDR3 length equals 17 residues. V dropped 3 bases and J dropped 4; count of bases not matched to a gene: 11. The CDR3 DNA reads as TGTGCCAGCAGCCAGAGGTCTAGCGGGAGGAACGGGTACGAGCAGTACTTC. Amino acids: CASSQRSSGRNGYEQYF.

The chain carries TRBV14 and TRBJ1-1; D may be TRBD1 (6 bases). V was cut by 5 bases and J by 1 base, with 11 bases left in between. Per germline, CDR1 SGHDN and CDR2 FVKESK. This CDR3 comprises 14 residues. Written as DNA, the CDR3 is TGTGCCAGCAGCAACGTGGACAGGAACACTGAAGCTTTCTTT. Protein: CASSNVDRNTEAFF.

The rearrangement uses TRBV6-6 and TRBJ2-3, with 7 bases matching TRBD1. CDR1 and CDR2 (germline): MNHNY, SVGAGI (reference sequence). V lost 6 bases, J lost 4 bases, and 7 bases stayed unmatched. This CDR3 region has 14 residues. The CDR3 nucleotides are TGTGCCAGCAGGCACACGACAGGGCCAGATACGCAGTATTTT. Translating gives CASRHTTGPDTQYF.

This chain joins TRBV6-5 and TRBJ2-1; D gene ambiguous. Trimming shortened V by 4 bases and J by 3 bases, and 10 bases separated the two germline ends. This CDR3 spans 14 amino acids. Germline V gene lookup returns CDR1 MNHEY and CDR2 SVGAGI. In DNA form, the CDR3 reads TGTGCCAGCAGTTCCCCCGCAGGCTACAATGAGCAGTTCTTC. Amino acid sequence: CASSSPAGYNEQFF.

V gene TRBV6-5 combines with J gene TRBJ1-4, with D possibly being TRBD1 (6 bases). Germline CDR1 is MNHEY and CDR2 is SVGAGI. The V end was cut by 0 bases, the J end by 9 bases, with 14 bases between. The CDR3 has 15 amino acids. The CDR3 sequence is CASSYSIQGPKKLFF. CDR3 sequence (DNA): TGTGCCAGCAGTTACTCGATACAGGGCCCTAAAAAACTGTTTTTT.

The sample holds a few counts of this clone. The chain is built from TRBV7-2 and TRBJ2-3; tentatively, D is TRBD2 (5 bases). The V and J ends lost 8 bases and 6 bases respectively, with 18 bases between them. There are 14 residues in the CDR3. Germline V lookup: CDR1 SGHTA, CDR2 FQGNSA. The CDR3 region has the DNA TGTGCCAGCTCCCCCCTACCGGGAACCGATACGCAGTATTTT. Translating gives CASSPLPGTDTQYF. Full variable domain (rest looked up from reference TRBV7-2 and TRBJ2-3): GAGVSQSPSNKVTEKGKDVELRCDPISGHTALYWYRQSLGQGLEFLIYFQGNSAPDKSGLPSDRFSAERTGGSVSTLTIQRTQQEDSAVYLCASSPLPGTDTQYFGPGTRLTVL.

This chain links TRBV19 with TRBJ2-2; 9 nucleotides align to TRBD2. J lost 4 bases, V lost 5 bases, and 8 bases had no gene match. CDR1 and CDR2 (germline): LNHDA, SQIVND (reference sequence). CDR3 size: 16 residues. The CDR3 DNA reads TGTGCCAGTAGTTTAAGCGGGAGGTCTCCCACCGGGGAGCTGTTTTTT. This translates into CASSLSGRSPTGELFF.

The rearrangement links TRBV6-5 to TRBJ2-1, with a weak D call TRBD2 (5 bases). This CDR3 region has 15 residues. Trimming shortened V by 7 bases and J by 8 bases, and 21 bases separated the two germline ends. Germline CDR1 and CDR2: MNHEY and SVGAGI. CDR3 bases: TGTGCCAGCACCCGTGGCGGCAGGTGGGAGCATGAGCAGTTCTTC. It encodes CASTRGGRWEHEQFF.

The rearrangement uses TRBV5-6 and TRBJ1-4; D perhaps matches TRBD1 (5 bases). Germline CDR1 and CDR2: SGHDT and YYEEEE. The germline V and J ends were trimmed by 4 bases and 11 bases, with 15 bases remaining between them. The CDR3 extends over 13 amino acids. CDR3 coding DNA: TGTGCCAGCAGCGTGGGACGATTGGGCAAACTGTTTTTT. This codes for CASSVGRLGKLFF.

This clone appeared a single time. The V and J genes are TRBV18 and TRBJ1-5, with 9 bases fitting TRBD1. In germline, CDR1 is KGHSH, CDR2 LQKENI. The V segment lost 3 bases and the J segment 0 bases; nucleotides outside the gene matches: 3. The CDR3 is 16 amino acids. The CDR3 region is CASSPGTGHSNQPQHF. The CDR3 DNA follows: TGTGCCAGCTCACCCGGGACAGGGCATAGCAATCAGCCCCAGCATTTT.

A few counts support this clone. The CDR3 reads CASSFGLAGQETQYF. The CDR3 DNA follows: TGTGCCAGCAGCTTCGGACTAGCGGGCCAAGAGACCCAGTACTTC. The gene calls are TRBV5-8 and TRBJ2-5, with 11 bases aligning to TRBD2. This CDR3 region has 15 residues. Trimming cost V 2 bases and J 1 base; bases outside gene matches: 1. The V gene's germline CDR1 is SGHTS and CDR2 YDEGEE.